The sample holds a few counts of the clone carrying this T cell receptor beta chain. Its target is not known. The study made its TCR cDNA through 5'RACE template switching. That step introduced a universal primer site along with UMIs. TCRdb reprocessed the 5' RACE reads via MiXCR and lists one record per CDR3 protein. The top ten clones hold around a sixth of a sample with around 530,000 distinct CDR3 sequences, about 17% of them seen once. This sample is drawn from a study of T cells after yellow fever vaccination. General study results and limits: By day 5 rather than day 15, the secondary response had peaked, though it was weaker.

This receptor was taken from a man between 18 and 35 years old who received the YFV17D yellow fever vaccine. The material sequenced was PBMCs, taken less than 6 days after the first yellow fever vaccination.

The CDR3 nucleotides read TGCGCCAGCAGCGAAATTGGACAGGGCTATGGCTACACCTTC. As protein: CASSEIGQGYGYTF. This chain joins TRBV10-2 and TRBJ1-2; 8 positions match TRBD1. Germline V CDR1 and CDR2: WSHSY, SAAADI. The CDR3 contains 14 residues. V lost 6 bases to trimming and J lost 4 bases; unmatched junction nucleotides: 7.